This T cell receptor beta chain was identified in a study of cytomegalovirus exposure and HLA in healthy donors. Study-wide results and limits: Rare TCR sequences dominated, though some public TCRs recurred in many donors. According to reports, the classifier identified cytomegalovirus status with high specificity and sensitivity.

PCR involved 60 Vbeta and 13 Jbeta primers. Repertoires were generated with immunoSEQ multiplex PCR, while TCRdb's copy carries only in-frame clones and drops some. The profile covers some 150,000 clones, with around 82% appearing a single time and around 7% taken by the ten largest. In the case of this clone: The antigen is unknown.

Looked up from germline, CDR1 is SQVTM and CDR2 is ANQGSEA. This CDR3 spans 12 amino acids. Trimming stripped 5 bases from V and 4 bases from J, with 11 bases between. Sequenced material: PBMCs. This receptor was taken from a middle-aged man in good health and CMV-seropositive. The chain recombines TRBV29-1 with TRBJ1-1; D uncertain. This CDR3 reads CSVREGATEAFF. DNA for the CDR3: TGCAGCGTTCGAGAGGGCGCCACTGAAGCTTTCTTT.